Following are 28 T cell receptor beta chains from one sample sequenced in a study of T-cell reconstitution after alpha-beta-depleted transplantation in children (dated by TCRdb to 2016 to 2017). The method behind the library was PCR. TCRdb records Illumina HiSeq 2500 as the sequencer. TCR library preparation used molecular barcoding, with unique molecular identifiers applied to normalize quantification of the TCRbeta repertoire. TCRdb took the public reads, trimmed them with fastp at Q25, ran MiXCR for clone calling and kept in-frame beta chains. Duplicate CDR3 protein sequences are folded into a single record with the most common DNA and genes. The sample profile shows 300,000 to 400,000 distinct CDR3 sequences; about 14% of them were found once. The leading ten clones occupy around 4.1% of the sample. Material: PBMCs, obtained from the stem cell graft. The origin of the receptors is a human donor who donated a stem cell graft to a child with Fanconi anemia.

This clonotype occurred many times. The chain joins TRBV4-2 to TRBJ2-1, with TRBD2 matching 10 bases. CDR3 length equals 14 residues. V shed 7 bases and J 9 bases; nucleotides not matched to a gene: 9. Per the germline V gene, CDR1 is LGHNA and CDR2 is YNFKEQ. CDR3 sequence: CASKEEAGGGEQFF. The CDR3 DNA follows: TGTGCCAGCAAGGAGGAAGCGGGAGGGGGTGAGCAGTTCTTC.

This clonotype was picked up many times. This rearrangement joins TRBV13 to TRBJ2-3, with a possible D match to TRBD1 (6 bases). CDR3 size: 15 residues. From germline, CDR1 is PRHDT and CDR2 FYEKMQ (reference sequence). With 5 bases removed from V and 2 bases from J, the gap between germline ends came to 14 bases. CDR3 amino acids: CASSILRGDTDTQYF. For the CDR3, the DNA is TGTGCCAGCAGCATCCTCAGGGGTGACACAGATACGCAGTATTTT.

The chain combines TRBV18 with TRBJ2-1; the D is unclear. V lost 2 bases to trimming and J lost 0 bases, with 8 bases between them. The CDR3 loop spans 15 amino acids. Germline loops: CDR1 KGHSH, CDR2 LQKENI. CDR3 bases: TGTGCCAGCTCACCAGATCAGAGCTCCTACAATGAGCAGTTCTTC. This encodes CASSPDQSSYNEQFF.

This clonotype has at least ten counts. The chain joins TRBV6-2 or TRBV6-3 to TRBJ2-1, with D tentatively TRBD1 (7 bases). CDR1 MNHEY and CDR2 SVGEGT come from the germline V gene. The ends were cut back, 2 bases at V and 3 bases at J, with 17 bases in the middle. This CDR3 has 17 amino acids. CDR3 in DNA: TGTGCCAGCAGTTACCTACAGGGGTCGGGGGACTACAATGAGCAGTTCTTC. Protein sequence: CASSYLQGSGDYNEQFF.

The chain has TRBV12-3 or TRBV12-4 and TRBJ1-6, with 7 bases fitting TRBD1. The CDR3 has 14 amino acids. V lost 7 bases, J lost 8 bases, and 8 bases stayed unmatched. CDR3 sequence: CASTSGQEDSPLHF. The DNA for the CDR3 is TGTGCCAGCACCTCTGGACAGGAGGATTCACCCCTCCACTTT.

The chain links TRBV5-6 to TRBJ2-7; possible D gene TRBD1, 6 bases. Germline V gives CDR1 SGHDT, CDR2 YYEEEE. V was trimmed by 4 bases and J by 7 bases, leaving 21 bases between them. The CDR3 totals 15 residues. The CDR3: CASSREWGRLSEQYV. In DNA form, the CDR3 reads TGTGCCAGCAGCCGTGAATGGGGGCGTTTGAGTGAGCAGTACGTC.

V gene TRBV7-8 combines with J gene TRBJ2-7; 7 nucleotides agree with TRBD2. The V gene's germline CDR1 is SGHVS and CDR2 FQNEAQ. V was pared by 5 bases and J by 3 bases, with 10 bases of the junction left unmatched. The CDR3 runs to 15 residues. The CDR3 bases are TGTGCCAGCAGCCCACAAGGAGCGGGGTTCTACGAGCAGTACTTC. Translation: CASSPQGAGFYEQYF.

The gene calls are TRBV7-2 and TRBJ2-5; D is uncertain. The ends were cut back, 1 base at V and 0 bases at J, with 9 bases in the middle. Germline V lookup: CDR1 SGHTA, CDR2 FQGNSA. This CDR3 is built from 15 residues. CDR3 DNA: TGTGCCAGCAGCTTAGTTCGGAAGAACCAAGAGACCCAGTACTTC. Translating it yields CASSLVRKNQETQYF.

This clonotype was counted many times. The chain is built from TRBV12-3 or TRBV12-4 and TRBJ1-2; 7 bases fit TRBD1. With V trimmed by 4 bases and J by 5 bases, 7 bases remained unmatched. The CDR3 loop spans 14 amino acids. Written as DNA, the CDR3 is TGTGCCAGCAGTTCGGACAGGAGTCAATATGGCTACACCTTC. Its translation: CASSSDRSQYGYTF.

This clonotype occurred a few times. V gene TRBV5-1 combines with J gene TRBJ1-1; no clear D. Trimming left V 6 bases short and J 1 base short, with 13 bases between. CDR1 and CDR2 (germline): SGHRS, YFSETQ. This CDR3 contains 14 residues. The chain's CDR3 is CASKSEGTNTEAFF. The DNA for the CDR3 is TGCGCCAGCAAGTCTGAGGGCACGAACACTGAAGCTTTCTTT.

This clonotype was detected many times. The rearrangement joins TRBV4-1 to TRBJ2-2, with a tentative D call TRBD1 (5 bases). The germline V and J ends were trimmed by 2 bases and 3 bases, with 10 bases remaining between them. The CDR3 is 15 amino acids. Per the germline V gene, CDR1 is MGHRA and CDR2 is YSYEKL. CDR3 coding DNA: TGCGCCAGCAGCCAAAGGCAGGGTGACACCGGGGAGCTGTTTTTT. This sequence encodes CASSQRQGDTGELFF.

This clonotype was found many times. The chain recombines TRBV6-2 or TRBV6-3 with TRBJ2-7, with 10 positions matching TRBD2. Germline-derived CDR1 and CDR2 are MNHEY and SVGEGT. The CDR3 length is 12 residues. V was pared by 3 bases and J by 13 bases, with 6 bases of the junction left unmatched. CDR3 coding DNA: TGTGCCAGCAGTTATAGCGGGGGGCGTTTATACGTC. Its protein product is CASSYSGGRLYV.

This clonotype was observed a few times. The genes are TRBV7-2 and TRBJ2-2; 9 bases agree with TRBD1. This CDR3 region has 14 residues. From germline, CDR1 is SGHTA and CDR2 FQGNSA. With 5 bases clipped from V and 4 bases from J, the junction kept 2 bases outside the gene matches. The CDR3 coding sequence is TGTGCCAGCAGCCGGGACAGGGCCACCGGGGAGCTGTTTTTT. It is translated as CASSRDRATGELFF.

This clonotype occurred a few times. This chain joins TRBV7-6 and TRBJ1-6, with no clear D. The CDR3 sequence is 13 residues long. Germline V gives CDR1 SGHVS, CDR2 FNYEAQ. V shed 3 bases and J shed 2 bases, with 2 bases lying between them. CDR3 sequence reads: CASSLAYNSPLHF. The CDR3 DNA sequence: TGTGCCAGCAGCTTGGCCTATAATTCACCCCTCCACTTT. Full variable domain (outside the CDR3, taken from reference TRBV7-6 and TRBJ1-6): GAGVSQSPRYKVTKRGQDVALRCDPISGHVSLYWYRQALGQGPEFLTYFNYEAQQDKSGLPNDRFSAERPEGSISTLTIQRTEQRDSAMYRCASSLAYNSPLHFGNGTRLTVT.

This clonotype has more than one count but fewer than ten. The chain carries TRBV2 and TRBJ1-1; D unresolved. The germline gives CDR1 SNHLY, CDR2 FYNNEI. V gave up 8 bases and J gave up 6 bases, with 10 bases separating them. This CDR3 spans 11 amino acids. The CDR3: CASLINSEAFF. The CDR3 DNA is TGTGCCAGCCTTATCAACTCTGAAGCTTTCTTT.

This clonotype was observed many times. The V call is TRBV27, the J call TRBJ1-1; D is unclear. The V end was cut by 6 bases, the J end by 2 bases, with 10 bases between. CDR1 is MNHEY, CDR2 SMNVEV, per germline (reference sequence). CDR3 size: 13 residues. CDR3 nucleotide sequence: TGTGCCAGCAGCTTGCAGAGAAACACTGAAGCTTTCTTT. Amino acid sequence: CASSLQRNTEAFF.

CDR3 residues: CASSLAGGENIQYF. The CDR3 DNA reads as TGCGCCAGCAGCTTGGCAGGCGGAGAAAACATTCAGTACTTC. The chain uses TRBV5-1 and TRBJ2-4; D is unclear. Trimming took off 0 bases at V and 5 bases at J, with 9 bases between the two ends. This CDR3 is built from 14 residues. Germline V gene sequence: CDR1 SGHRS, CDR2 YFSETQ.

This clonotype was observed a few times. The chain employs TRBV4-1 and TRBJ2-1; D is possibly TRBD2 (5 bases). This CDR3 is built from 16 residues. The V and J ends lost 5 bases and 0 bases respectively, with 14 bases between them. Germline V gives CDR1 MGHRA, CDR2 YSYEKL. This CDR3 is CASSLQSGNSYNEQFF. The DNA for the CDR3 is TGCGCCAGCAGCTTACAGTCGGGGAACTCCTACAATGAGCAGTTCTTC.

DNA of the CDR3: TGTGCCAGCAGTTTCGACCGCGAGCAGTACTTC. Its translation is CASSFDREQYF. V and J are TRBV12-3 or TRBV12-4 and TRBJ2-7; D is uncertain. With 3 bases removed from V and 6 bases from J, the gap between germline ends came to 6 bases. CDR3 size: 11 residues.

This clonotype was seen more than once but under ten times. The V call is TRBV6-2 or TRBV6-3, the J call TRBJ2-1; D possibly uses TRBD1 or TRBD2 (5 bases each). CDR3 length equals 14 residues. In germline, CDR1 is MNHEY, CDR2 SVGEGT. Trimming stripped 10 bases from V and 2 bases from J, with 15 bases between. The CDR3 reads CATTMGRTYNEQFF. The CDR3 region has the DNA TGTGCCACCACCATGGGACGGACCTACAATGAGCAGTTCTTC.

This clonotype was observed a handful of times. V is TRBV7-9 and J is TRBJ1-1; maybe TRBD1 (5 bases). The germline V gene has CDR1 SEHNR and CDR2 FQNEAQ (reference sequence). The length of the CDR3 is 13 residues. Deletions cut 4 bases from V and 10 bases from J, with 16 bases between. The CDR3 region has the DNA TGTGCCAGCAGCTGGGGGAGGGAGCCCGGAGCTTTCTTT. Translating it yields CASSWGREPGAFF.

This clonotype has a count of ten or more. This chain uses TRBV5-6 with TRBJ2-3, with D unclear. Germline V gene sequence: CDR1 SGHDT, CDR2 YYEEEE. The CDR3 has 14 residues. V was shortened by 0 bases and J by 1 base, with 6 bases between the two germline ends. CDR3 protein: CASSLAPGTDTQYF. In DNA form, the CDR3 reads TGTGCCAGCAGCTTGGCTCCGGGCACAGATACGCAGTATTTT.

This clonotype has just a few counts. This chain uses TRBV10-3 with TRBJ2-5, with D possibly TRBD1 on 6 matching bases. This CDR3 contains 14 residues. Trimming removed 5 bases from V and 5 bases from J, with 15 bases in between. The germline V gene encodes CDR1 ENHRY and CDR2 SYGVKD. DNA of the CDR3: TGTGCCATCAGTCCCCAGTCAGGGGCGGAGACCCAGTACTTC. As protein: CAISPQSGAETQYF.

Only a few counts were recorded for this clonotype. V is TRBV10-1 and J is TRBJ2-7; the D is unclear. Trimming cost V 3 bases and J 3 bases, with 9 bases left between them. CDR1 WNHNN and CDR2 SYGVQD come from the germline V gene (reference sequence). The CDR3 is made up of 13 amino acids. The CDR3 sequence: CASSDTALYEQYV. In DNA form, the CDR3 reads TGCGCCAGCAGTGACACAGCTCTCTACGAGCAGTACGTC.

A few counts support this clonotype. The J gene is TRBJ2-7, the V gene TRBV28; 10 bases fit TRBD1. Per the germline V gene, CDR1 is MDHEN and CDR2 is SYDVKM. This CDR3 is 14 amino acids long. J was trimmed by 7 bases and V by 6 bases; bases with no gene match: 9. The CDR3 coding sequence is TGTGCCAGCAGCGCCGGGACAGGGGTGCGAGAGCAGTACGTC. As protein: CASSAGTGVREQYV.

This clonotype was detected ten times or more. This rearrangement joins TRBV5-1 to TRBJ1-1, with no clear D. Trimming took 0 bases from V and 0 from J, leaving 6 bases between them. Germline loops: CDR1 SGHRS, CDR2 YFSETQ. The CDR3 has 14 residues. DNA of the CDR3: TGCGCCAGCAGCTTGGACGGGATGAACACTGAAGCTTTCTTT. Its protein product is CASSLDGMNTEAFF.

This clonotype was counted between two and nine times. The rearrangement joins TRBV3-1 to TRBJ1-3; D is uncertain. The V and J ends lost 1 base and 0 bases respectively, with 19 bases between them. Germline V gene lookup returns CDR1 LGHDT and CDR2 YNNKEL (reference sequence). The CDR3 runs to 19 residues. The CDR3 nucleotides are TGTGCCAGCAGCCAAGTAAATATAAGAAATACGTACTCTGGAAACACCATATATTTT. It encodes CASSQVNIRNTYSGNTIYF.

This clonotype was counted at least ten times. The rearrangement links TRBV11-1 to TRBJ2-3; D may correspond to TRBD1 or TRBD2 (5 bases each). Germline V gene lookup returns CDR1 SGHAT and CDR2 FQDESV (reference sequence). Trimming stripped 8 bases from V and 4 bases from J, with 28 bases between. The CDR3 is 18 amino acids. This chain's CDR3 is CASGQRGRDGNRSDTQYF. As DNA, the CDR3 is TGTGCCAGCGGCCAGAGGGGACGGGACGGGAACCGGTCAGATACGCAGTATTTT.